This entry describes one TCR beta chain. The antigen is not known. TCRdb passed the RACE reads through MiXCR, listing each CDR3 protein once. This table has approximately 52,000 distinct CDR3 sequences, around 9.4% appearing once. Time point indicated: pre-sensitization, week 0. Treatment indicated: therapeutic diphenylcyclopropenone sensitization with weekly scalp DPC. Total RNA came from unfractionated whole blood. These data belong to a study of human T cells and chemical hapten exposure. Study findings and constraints: Among TCRs, those above 1 in 1000 frequency were unaffected by DPC sensitization.

CDR3 size: 13 residues. V lost 6 bases, J lost 1 base, and 12 bases lay in between. Germline V gene lookup returns CDR1 SQVTM and CDR2 ANQGSEA. This specimen was whole blood, taken in connection with sensitization to the hapten diphenylcyclopropenone (DPC). The TCR was taken from a woman aged 40 to 50 with alopecia areata. Some clones in this sample may be carry-over from other donors' samples. The V and J genes are TRBV29-1 and TRBJ1-2, with TRBD1 as a possible D gene (5 bases). CDR3 amino acids: CSVVGLNNYGYTF. The CDR3 DNA is TGCAGCGTCGTGGGACTGAATAACTATGGCTACACCTTC. The full variable domain, with the rest looked up from reference TRBV29-1 and TRBJ1-2, is SAVISQKPSRDICQRGTSLTIQCQVDSQVTMMFWYRQQPGQSLTLIATANQGSEATYESGFVIDKFPISRPNLTFSTLTVSNMSPEDSSIYLCSVVGLNNYGYTFGSGTRLTVV.